A single sample gave rise to the 25 T cell receptor beta chains below, sequenced in a study of blood T cell repertoires in COVID-19. Assay: immunoSEQ multiplex PCR; the TCRdb copy retains only in-frame clones and omits some. The profile shows about 180,000 clones, more than 85% of them singletons. Sequenced material: peripheral blood. These receptors all come from a woman aged 25 to 39 with active or convalescent COVID-19.

The gene calls are TRBV2 and TRBJ2-5, with 8 bases fitting TRBD2. The germline gives CDR1 SNHLY, CDR2 FYNNEI. V trimming: 7 bases; J trimming: 5 bases; junction bases outside the gene matches: 12. This CDR3 is 15 amino acids long. The CDR3 here is CASTPGLDGRETQYF. Here the CDR3 DNA reads TGTGCCAGCACTCCGGGACTAGATGGGCGGGAGACCCAGTACTTC.

The chain links TRBV3-1 (or the pseudogene TRBV3-2) to TRBJ2-1; the match to TRBD2 covers 10 bases. Losses at the gene ends were 4 bases for V and 3 bases for J; bases not matched to a gene: 9. The CDR3 sequence is 17 residues long. CDR1 and CDR2 (germline): LGHDT, YNNKEL (reference sequence). The CDR3 bases are TGTGCCAGCAGCCCCCGAAGAGCGGGAGGGCTCTACAATGAGCAGTTCTTC. Translated: CASSPRRAGGLYNEQFF.

The V and J genes are TRBV29-1 and TRBJ2-7, with D unresolved. Germline V gene lookup returns CDR1 SQVTM and CDR2 ANQGSEA. This CDR3 region has 11 residues. Trimming took 4 bases from V and 3 from J, leaving 7 bases between them. In DNA form, the CDR3 reads TGCAGCGTTGGGCAGAACTACGAGCAGTACTTC. It is translated as CSVGQNYEQYF.

The V gene is TRBV4-2, the J gene TRBJ1-3, with 11 bases fitting TRBD1. The CDR3 sequence is 18 residues long. Germline V gene sequence: CDR1 LGHNA, CDR2 YNFKEQ. Germline trimming cut 3 bases from V and 2 bases from J; bases unmatched to any gene: 9. CDR3 in amino acids: CASSQDRDRGSPGNTIYF. CDR3 coding DNA: TGTGCCAGCAGCCAGGACCGGGACAGGGGGTCTCCTGGAAACACCATATATTTT.

The rearrangement joins TRBV11-2 to TRBJ2-5, with D possibly TRBD2 on 6 matching bases. The CDR3 is 17 residues long. Germline V gene sequence: CDR1 SGHAT, CDR2 FQNNGV. Trimming shortened V by 0 bases and J by 4 bases, and 18 bases separated the two germline ends. CDR3 region: CASSLERTSPPTETQYF. The CDR3 nucleotides read TGTGCCAGCAGCTTAGAGAGAACTAGCCCTCCCACAGAGACCCAGTACTTC.

This clone was observed a handful of times. The chain is built from TRBV12-3 or TRBV12-4 and TRBJ1-2, with unresolved D. Between the trimmed V and J ends, which lost 6 bases and 2 bases, there was a span of 10 bases. The CDR3 covers 13 residues. CDR3 sequence reads: CASSSLVNYGYTF. The CDR3 DNA is TGTGCCAGCAGCTCTCTTGTCAACTATGGCTACACCTTC.

This clone was seen a few times. V and J are TRBV28 and TRBJ1-6; D might be TRBD1 (5 bases). The length of the CDR3 is 17 residues. Germline CDR1 reads MDHEN; CDR2 reads SYDVKM. V lost 1 base to trimming and J lost 9 bases, with 19 bases between them. CDR3 nucleotides: TGTGCCAGCAGTTTATTTTCCGGTGCAGGGTCCGTTTCACCCCTCCACTTT. As protein: CASSLFSGAGSVSPLHF.

V usage is TRBV11-2 and J usage is TRBJ1-1; D ambiguous. Looked up from germline, CDR1 is SGHAT and CDR2 is FQNNGV. The CDR3 has 15 amino acids. Trimming took off 5 bases at V and 4 bases at J, with 17 bases between the two ends. The CDR3 is CASSPWQAMGTEAFF. DNA of the CDR3: TGTGCCAGCAGCCCTTGGCAGGCCATGGGCACTGAAGCTTTCTTT.

V is TRBV27 and J is TRBJ2-5; TRBD1 is a possible D gene (6 bases). This CDR3 is 15 amino acids long. V was clipped by 1 base and J by 4 bases, with 13 bases between them. In germline, CDR1 is MNHEY, CDR2 SMNVEV (reference sequence). CDR3: CASSLLPQGRETQYF. In DNA, the CDR3 is TGTGCCAGCAGTTTATTGCCACAGGGAAGAGAGACCCAGTACTTC.

The chain employs TRBV27 and TRBJ2-3; weak D call: TRBD2 (5 bases). V was trimmed by 0 bases and J by 1 base, leaving 8 bases between them. The CDR3 runs to 15 residues. CDR1 MNHEY and CDR2 SMNVEV come from the germline V gene (reference sequence). CDR3 DNA sequence: TGTGCCAGCAGTTTATCGTACGGGGGCACAGATACGCAGTATTTT. It encodes CASSLSYGGTDTQYF.

The J gene is TRBJ1-2, the V gene TRBV5-6, with a weak D call TRBD1 (6 bases). V lost 0 bases to trimming and J lost 3 bases, with 12 bases between them. In germline, CDR1 is SGHDT, CDR2 YYEEEE. There are 15 residues in the CDR3. The CDR3 region is CASSLDRVLYYGYTF. The CDR3 coding sequence is TGTGCCAGCAGCTTGGACAGGGTGCTATACTATGGCTACACCTTC.

This rearrangement joins TRBV9 to TRBJ1-1; TRBD1 might be the D (5 bases). This CDR3 is built from 14 residues. Trimming removed 6 bases from V and 3 bases from J, with 15 bases in between. Germline CDR1 and CDR2: SGDLS and YYNGEE. The CDR3: CASTSGFSDTEAFF. CDR3 DNA: TGTGCCAGCACCTCAGGGTTTTCGGACACTGAAGCTTTCTTT.

The V gene is TRBV30, the J gene TRBJ1-1; D is perhaps TRBD1 (5 bases). The CDR3 runs 13 residues. V gave up 4 bases and J gave up 1 base, with 10 bases separating them. Germline CDR1 is GTSNPN and CDR2 is SVGIG (reference sequence). CDR3 nucleotides: TGTGCCTGGACCGACAGCCGGAACACTGAAGCTTTCTTT. As protein: CAWTDSRNTEAFF.

The CDR3 nucleotides are TGTGCCAGCAGCGAGGGACAGGGACTCAATCAGCCCCAGCATTTT. It codes for CASSEGQGLNQPQHF. V usage is TRBV27 and J usage is TRBJ1-5; 9 bases line up with TRBD1. The CDR3 extends over 15 amino acids. Trimming took 6 bases from V and 3 from J; bases not matched to a gene: 6. From germline, CDR1 is MNHEY and CDR2 SMNVEV (reference sequence).

This rearrangement joins TRBV4-1 to TRBJ1-2; D is undetermined. Germline V lookup: CDR1 MGHRA, CDR2 YSYEKL. The CDR3 runs 16 residues. V was clipped by 4 bases and J by 6 bases, with 21 bases between them. CDR3 amino acids: CASSPAPRRRRDGYTF. CDR3 sequence (DNA): TGCGCCAGCAGCCCCGCCCCTAGACGCCGTAGAGATGGCTACACCTTC.

The genes are TRBV5-1 and TRBJ2-7; 11 bases match TRBD2. Germline V lookup: CDR1 SGHRS, CDR2 YFSETQ. Germline trimming cut 4 bases from V and 2 bases from J; bases unmatched to any gene: 8. The CDR3 spans 16 residues. CDR3 in DNA: TGCGCCAGCAGCGAGAAGATAGCGGGGGGGGCCTACGAGCAGTACTTC. It translates to CASSEKIAGGAYEQYF. Full variable domain (rest looked up from reference TRBV5-1 and TRBJ2-7): KAGVTQTPRYLIKTRGQQVTLSCSPISGHRSVSWYQQTPGQGLQFLFEYFSETQRNKGNFPGRFSGRQFSNSRSEMNVSTLELGDSALYLCASSEKIAGGAYEQYFGPGTRLTVT.

This chain links TRBV4-2 with TRBJ2-5, with a weak D call TRBD2 (7 bases). Trimming shortened V by 4 bases and J by 5 bases, and 20 bases separated the two germline ends. Germline V gives CDR1 LGHNA, CDR2 YNFKEQ. The CDR3 spans 16 residues. CDR3 sequence (DNA): TGTGCCAGCAGCCGGGGAGGGGGGGCTAAGGGTGAGACCCAGTACTTC. Translation: CASSRGGGAKGETQYF.

The J gene is TRBJ1-1, the V gene TRBV29-1, with 7 bases aligning to TRBD1. The CDR3 is 10 amino acids. The germline gives CDR1 SQVTM, CDR2 ANQGSEA. After removal of 2 bases from V and 10 bases from J, the junction contained 1 base not matched to a gene. Here the CDR3 reads CSVETGVAFF. CDR3 DNA: TGCAGCGTTGAAACAGGGGTAGCTTTCTTT. The whole variable domain, remainder taken from reference TRBV29-1 and TRBJ1-1, is SAVISQKPSRDICQRGTSLTIQCQVDSQVTMMFWYRQQPGQSLTLIATANQGSEATYESGFVIDKFPISRPNLTFSTLTVSNMSPEDSSIYLCSVETGVAFFGQGTRLTVV.

The rearrangement links TRBV15 to TRBJ2-7, with TRBD1 matching 8 bases. The CDR3 is made up of 14 amino acids. With 3 bases clipped from V and 1 base from J, the junction kept 2 bases outside the gene matches. The germline V gene has CDR1 LNHNV and CDR2 YYDKDF (reference sequence). In DNA, the CDR3 is TGTGCCACCAGCAGCCGGACAGGGTCCTACGAGCAGTACTTC. Translated, it gives CATSSRTGSYEQYF.

J is TRBJ1-1 and V is TRBV27, with D perhaps TRBD1 (6 bases). The germline gives CDR1 MNHEY, CDR2 SMNVEV (reference sequence). V gave up 8 bases and J gave up 0 bases, with 10 bases separating them. The CDR3 runs 13 residues. The CDR3 DNA reads TGTGCCAGCGGACAGAACATGAACACTGAAGCTTTCTTT. It codes for CASGQNMNTEAFF.

The chain carries TRBV28 and TRBJ2-7, with 12 bases lining up with TRBD1. V shed 2 bases and J 4 bases; nucleotides not matched to a gene: 9. The CDR3 sequence is 17 residues long. Germline-derived CDR1 and CDR2 are MDHEN and SYDVKM. CDR3 nucleotide sequence: TGTGCCAGCAGTTTAAAACGTCCGGGACAGGGGGCGTACGAGCAGTACTTC. Protein: CASSLKRPGQGAYEQYF.

This clone was seen a single time. This chain links TRBV13 with TRBJ2-2; D is perhaps TRBD1 (6 bases). The germline V and J ends were trimmed by 5 bases and 0 bases, with 10 bases remaining between them. CDR1 is PRHDT and CDR2 is FYEKMQ in the germline V gene (reference sequence). The CDR3 totals 15 residues. CDR3 coding DNA: TGTGCCAGCAGCCCTGAGGGGGCGAACACCGGGGAGCTGTTTTTT. It encodes CASSPEGANTGELFF.

The J gene is TRBJ2-5, the V gene TRBV4-1; 7 bases map to TRBD1. Trimming took 1 base from V and 3 from J; bases not matched to a gene: 2. Per germline, CDR1 MGHRA and CDR2 YSYEKL. The CDR3 is 14 amino acids. CDR3 sequence: CASSQATGEETQYF. For the CDR3, the DNA is TGCGCCAGCAGCCAAGCTACAGGGGAAGAGACCCAGTACTTC.

The chain links TRBV27 to TRBJ1-2; a weak D match, TRBD1 (5 bases). The germline V gene encodes CDR1 MNHEY and CDR2 SMNVEV (reference sequence). The CDR3 spans 14 residues. V lost 2 bases and J lost 4, with 11 bases in between. The CDR3 coding sequence is TGTGCCAGCAGTTTAACAGGCCCCAGCTATGGCTACACCTTC. Translation: CASSLTGPSYGYTF.

V is TRBV19 and J is TRBJ1-3; D not certain. CDR1 and CDR2 from the germline V gene are LNHDA and SQIVND (reference sequence). The CDR3 has 12 amino acids. Deletions cut 11 bases from V and 4 bases from J, with 12 bases between. CDR3 in DNA: TGTGCCTCCGGGGTTTTCGGAAACACCATATATTTT. Translating it yields CASGVFGNTIYF. The variable domain in full, completed from reference TRBV19 and TRBJ1-3, reads DGGITQSPKYLFRKEGQNVTLSCEQNLNHDAMYWYRQDPGQGLRLIYYSQIVNDFQKGDIAEGYSVSREKKESFPLTVTSAQKNPTAFYLCASGVFGNTIYFGEGSWLTVV.